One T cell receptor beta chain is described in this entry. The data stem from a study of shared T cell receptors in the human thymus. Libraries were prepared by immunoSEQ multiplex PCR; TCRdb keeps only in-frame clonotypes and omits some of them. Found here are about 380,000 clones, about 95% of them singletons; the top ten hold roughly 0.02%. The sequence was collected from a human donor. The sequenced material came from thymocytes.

This chain's CDR3 is CASSLTEGAVGDTGELFF. The CDR3, as DNA: TGTGCCAGCAGCTTAACGGAAGGGGCAGTTGGGGACACCGGGGAGCTGTTTTTT. This chain uses TRBV7-4 with TRBJ2-2; TRBD1 might be the D (5 bases). The CDR3 covers 18 residues. CDR1 SGHVT and CDR2 SQSDAQ come from the germline V gene. V dropped 2 bases and J dropped 3 bases, with 19 bases sitting between them.